This T cell receptor (beta chain) was retrieved from a study of cytomegalovirus exposure and HLA in healthy donors. Study-level points and caveats: A list of approximately 150 TCR beta chains associated with cytomegalovirus was given. Diagnosis of cytomegalovirus status made by the classifier reportedly showed high specificity and sensitivity. Most TCR sequences proved rare, with some public TCRs found in many donors.

In nominal health when sampled, donors likely had unrecorded immune exposures nonetheless. The PCR contained 60 Vbeta and 13 Jbeta primers. Some clones are missing from TCRdb's copy, which holds only in-frame ones; the method was immunoSEQ multiplex PCR. The sample shows roughly 140,000 clones, 77% of them seen only once. Points on this clone: Its antigen is not known.

The receptor comes from a woman between 45 and 60 years old in good health and CMV-seronegative. The sequenced material came from PBMCs.

The CDR3 loop reads CASSLGGTGSEQFF. The DNA of the CDR3 is TGCGCCAGCAGCTTGGGGGGGACAGGGTCAGAGCAGTTCTTC. The chain recombines TRBV5-1 with TRBJ2-1; 9 bases agree with TRBD1. There are 14 residues in the CDR3. The V segment lost 0 bases and the J segment 10 bases; nucleotides outside the gene matches: 5. Looked up from germline, CDR1 is SGHRS and CDR2 is YFSETQ.